The present T cell receptor (beta chain) was sequenced within a study of blood T cells in healthy people across ages. Overall study context: About one barcoded beta molecule per two T cells was the capture yield of template switching.

This clonotype was seen just once. Its specificity is not known. This may come from a read error, since a much larger clone is one base off. General study points: The recorded TCR beta diversity per million T cells decreased in a roughly linear manner with age. Aged donors had fewer naive CD4+ cells and lower diversity than long-lived donors.

This CDR3 is built from 14 residues. The use of a sample-barcoded 5' primer and a J-beta primer mix characterized a second PCR of 7 to 11 cycles. MiXCR was run by TCRdb on the 5' RACE reads, yielding one entry per CDR3 protein. Among roughly 1,500,000 distinct CDR3 sequences listed, almost 35% were seen once. The sequence came from a woman aged 30 to 39 in good health. Sequenced sample: blood. The chain employs TRBV12-3 or TRBV12-4 and TRBJ2-6; the D gene could be TRBD1 or TRBD2 (5 bases each). For the CDR3, the DNA is TGTGCCAGCAGTGTAGCGTCCGGGGCCAACATCCTGACTTTC. Translated, it gives CASSVASGANILTF.